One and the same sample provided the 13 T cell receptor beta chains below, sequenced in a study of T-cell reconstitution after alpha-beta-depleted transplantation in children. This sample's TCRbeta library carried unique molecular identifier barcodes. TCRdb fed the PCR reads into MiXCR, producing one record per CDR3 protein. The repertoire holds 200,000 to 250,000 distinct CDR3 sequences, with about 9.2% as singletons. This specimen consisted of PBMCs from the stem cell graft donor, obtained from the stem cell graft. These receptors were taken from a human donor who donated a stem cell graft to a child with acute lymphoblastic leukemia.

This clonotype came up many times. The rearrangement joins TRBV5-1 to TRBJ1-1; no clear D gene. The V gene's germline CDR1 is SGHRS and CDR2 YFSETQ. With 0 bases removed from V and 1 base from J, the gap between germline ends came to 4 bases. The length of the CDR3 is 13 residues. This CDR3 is CASSLVPNTEAFF. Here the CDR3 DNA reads TGCGCCAGCAGCTTGGTACCGAACACTGAAGCTTTCTTT.

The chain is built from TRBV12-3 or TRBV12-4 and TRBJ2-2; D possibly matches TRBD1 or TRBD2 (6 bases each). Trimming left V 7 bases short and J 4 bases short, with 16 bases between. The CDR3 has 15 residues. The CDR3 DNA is TGTGCCAGCACCAGGAAATCGGGGGCCACCGGGGAGCTGTTTTTT. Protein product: CASTRKSGATGELFF.

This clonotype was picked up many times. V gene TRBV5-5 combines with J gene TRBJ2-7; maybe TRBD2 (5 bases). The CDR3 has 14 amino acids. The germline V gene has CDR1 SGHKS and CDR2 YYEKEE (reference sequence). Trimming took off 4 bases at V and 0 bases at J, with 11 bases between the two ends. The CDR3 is CASSPEGSSYEQYF. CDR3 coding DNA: TGTGCCAGCAGCCCCGAGGGTTCCTCCTACGAGCAGTACTTC.

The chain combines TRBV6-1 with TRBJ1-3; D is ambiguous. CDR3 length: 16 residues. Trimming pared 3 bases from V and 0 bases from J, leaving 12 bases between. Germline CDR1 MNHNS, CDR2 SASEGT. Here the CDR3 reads CASSDPTRDSGNTIYF. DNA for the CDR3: TGTGCCAGCAGTGACCCCACCCGAGACTCTGGAAACACCATATATTTT.

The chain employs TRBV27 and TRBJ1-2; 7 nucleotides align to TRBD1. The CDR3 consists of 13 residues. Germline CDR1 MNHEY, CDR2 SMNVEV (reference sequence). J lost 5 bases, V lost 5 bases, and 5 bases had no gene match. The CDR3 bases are TGTGCCAGCAGTCCACGGGGACAGTATGGCTACACCTTC. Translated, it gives CASSPRGQYGYTF.

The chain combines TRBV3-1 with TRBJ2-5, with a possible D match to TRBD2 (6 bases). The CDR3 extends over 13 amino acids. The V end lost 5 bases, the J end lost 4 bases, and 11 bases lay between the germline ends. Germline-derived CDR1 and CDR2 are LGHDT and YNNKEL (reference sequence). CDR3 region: CASSVGLIETQYF. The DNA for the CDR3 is TGTGCCAGCAGCGTAGGACTAATAGAGACCCAGTACTTC.

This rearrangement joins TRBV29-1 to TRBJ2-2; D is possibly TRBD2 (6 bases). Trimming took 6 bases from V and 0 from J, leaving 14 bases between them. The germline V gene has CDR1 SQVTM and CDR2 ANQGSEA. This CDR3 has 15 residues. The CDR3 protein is CSVTWGDANTGELFF. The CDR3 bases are TGCAGCGTCACTTGGGGGGACGCGAACACCGGGGAGCTGTTTTTT.

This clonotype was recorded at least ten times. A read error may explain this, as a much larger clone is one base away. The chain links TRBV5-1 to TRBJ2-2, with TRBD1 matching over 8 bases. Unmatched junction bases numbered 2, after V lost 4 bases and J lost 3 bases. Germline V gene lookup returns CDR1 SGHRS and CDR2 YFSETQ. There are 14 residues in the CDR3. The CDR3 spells CASSVTGDTGELFF. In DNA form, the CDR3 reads TGCGCCAGCAGCGTGACAGGGGACACCGGGGAGCTGTTTTTT.

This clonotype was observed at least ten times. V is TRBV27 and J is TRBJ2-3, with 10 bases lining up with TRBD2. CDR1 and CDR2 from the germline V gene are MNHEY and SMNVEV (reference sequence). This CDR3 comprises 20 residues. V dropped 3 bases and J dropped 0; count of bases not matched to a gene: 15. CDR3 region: CASSFGHRTSGRPSTDTQYF. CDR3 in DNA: TGTGCCAGCAGTTTTGGGCACCGGACTAGCGGAAGACCTAGCACAGATACGCAGTATTTT.

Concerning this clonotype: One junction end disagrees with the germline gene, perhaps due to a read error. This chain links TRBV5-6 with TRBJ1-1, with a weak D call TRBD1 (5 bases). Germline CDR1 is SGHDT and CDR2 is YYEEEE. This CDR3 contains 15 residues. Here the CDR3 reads CASRLESGIGAEAFF. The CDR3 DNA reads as TGTGCCAGCAGATTGGAGTCAGGGATAGGGGCTGAAGCTTTCTTT.

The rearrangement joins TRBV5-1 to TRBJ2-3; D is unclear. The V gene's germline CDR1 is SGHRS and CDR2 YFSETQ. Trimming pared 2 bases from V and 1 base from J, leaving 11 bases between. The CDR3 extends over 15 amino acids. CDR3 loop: CASSFDIEGTDTQYF. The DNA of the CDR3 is TGCGCCAGCAGCTTTGACATTGAGGGCACAGATACGCAGTATTTT.

Written as DNA, the CDR3 is TGTGCCAGCAGCTTGCAGGGGGCTCAAGAGACCCAGTACTTC. It translates to CASSLQGAQETQYF. V is TRBV5-6 and J is TRBJ2-5, with 8 bases that match TRBD1. Trimming removed 1 base from V and 2 bases from J; junction bases left unmatched: 1. The germline CDR1 and CDR2 sequences are SGHDT and YYEEEE. The CDR3 loop spans 14 amino acids.

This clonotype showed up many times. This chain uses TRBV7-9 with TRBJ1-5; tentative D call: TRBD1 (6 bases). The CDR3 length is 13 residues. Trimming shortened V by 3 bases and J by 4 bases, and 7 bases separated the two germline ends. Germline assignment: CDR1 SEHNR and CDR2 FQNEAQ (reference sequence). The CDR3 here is CASSLTGNQPQHF. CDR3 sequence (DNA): TGTGCCAGCAGCTTGACAGGAAATCAGCCCCAGCATTTT.